These 23 T cell receptor beta chains were all obtained from the same sample, sequenced in a study of CD8+ T cells in alopecia areata. Sample treatment: oral pan-JAK inhibitor, 5-10 mg twice daily. RNA was isolated and reverse transcribed to cDNA, the sequencing template. The data were produced by immunoSEQ multiplex PCR, yet TCRdb's version contains in-frame clones alone and is incomplete. The sample shows 100,000 to 140,000 clones, over 80% of them seen only once. The sequenced sample was CD8+ T cells sorted from blood, obtained at week 24, from a patient treated with tofacitinib. The receptors derive from a human donor with alopecia areata.

The V call is TRBV14, the J call TRBJ2-3; 9 nucleotides align to TRBD1. With V trimmed by 4 bases and J by 2 bases, 7 bases remained unmatched. CDR3 length equals 16 residues. Germline lookup yields CDR1 SGHDN and CDR2 FVKESK. CDR3 DNA sequence: TGTGCCAGCAGCCCTGTGGGACAGGGACTCACAGATACGCAGTATTTT. Its protein product is CASSPVGQGLTDTQYF.

V is TRBV11-2 and J is TRBJ2-5, with D maybe TRBD2 (7 bases). The CDR3 consists of 15 residues. Trimming stripped 2 bases from V and 1 base from J, with 11 bases between. CDR1 is SGHAT, CDR2 FQNNGV, per germline. The CDR3 coding sequence is TGTGCCAGCAGCTTATACGGGGGGCTCCAAGAGACCCAGTACTTC. This gives the protein CASSLYGGLQETQYF. Using reference TRBV11-2 and TRBJ2-5 for the parts outside the CDR3, the full variable domain is EAGVAQSPRYKIIEKRQSVAFWCNPISGHATLYWYQQILGQGPKLLIQFQNNGVVDDSQLPKDRFSAERLKGVDSTLKIQPAKLEDSAVYLCASSLYGGLQETQYFGPGTRLLVL.

The V gene is TRBV6-4, the J gene TRBJ2-1, with no clear D. CDR3 length: 13 amino acids. V lost 0 bases and J 10 bases, leaving 10 bases between the germline ends. Germline CDR1 is MRHNA and CDR2 is SNTAGT. The CDR3 protein is CASSDSNPGEQFF. In DNA form, the CDR3 reads TGTGCCAGCAGTGACTCGAATCCTGGGGAGCAGTTCTTC.

The V gene is TRBV7-2, the J gene TRBJ2-4; a weak D match, TRBD1 (5 bases). V was shortened by 1 base and J by 5 bases, with 6 bases between the two germline ends. CDR1 and CDR2 (germline): SGHTA, FQGNSA. This CDR3 is built from 13 residues. CDR3 in amino acids: CASSLVGENIQYF. The DNA of the CDR3 is TGTGCCAGCAGCTTAGTAGGGGAAAACATTCAGTACTTC.

The chain combines TRBV4-2 with TRBJ2-4, with 8 bases that match TRBD2. CDR1 and CDR2 from the germline V gene are LGHNA and YNFKEQ. CDR3 length: 16 residues. V shed 4 bases and J 4 bases; nucleotides not matched to a gene: 9. CDR3 coding DNA: TGTGCCAGCAGCCCGACCTACGCGGGGGGTAAAAACATTCAGTACTTC. Its translation is CASSPTYAGGKNIQYF.

V gene TRBV5-5 combines with J gene TRBJ2-4; D uncertain. Trimming shortened V by 1 base and J by 3 bases, and 2 bases separated the two germline ends. Per germline, CDR1 SGHKS and CDR2 YYEKEE (reference sequence). This CDR3 region has 12 residues. In DNA form, the CDR3 reads TGTGCCAGCAGCTTGAGCAAAAACATTCAGTACTTC. The encoded protein is CASSLSKNIQYF.

The V and J genes are TRBV15 and TRBJ2-5, with D hard to call. The CDR3 is 13 amino acids. V was clipped by 5 bases and J by 5 bases, with 12 bases between them. CDR1 and CDR2 (germline): LNHNV, YYDKDF (reference sequence). CDR3 protein: CATSWTHLETQYF. The DNA of the CDR3 is TGTGCCACCAGCTGGACCCATCTCGAGACCCAGTACTTC.

This chain joins TRBV10-3 and TRBJ1-4; D may be TRBD1 (5 bases). V was cut by 1 base and J by 0 bases, with 15 bases left in between. CDR1 and CDR2 (germline): ENHRY, SYGVKD. CDR3 size: 18 residues. The CDR3 region has the DNA TGTGCCATCAGTGAGTTCCTGACAGTTCGTCCAACTAATGAAAAACTGTTTTTT. Its protein product is CAISEFLTVRPTNEKLFF.

In nucleotides, the CDR3 is TGTGCCAGCTCACCATATCGGACCTGGACAGATTACAATGAGCAGTTCTTC. It codes for CASSPYRTWTDYNEQFF. The chain recombines TRBV18 with TRBJ2-1; D may be TRBD1 (6 bases). The CDR3 runs 17 residues. Germline V gene lookup returns CDR1 KGHSH and CDR2 LQKENI. V was pared by 2 bases and J by 4 bases, with 18 bases between.

Only a few counts were recorded for this clone. The chain joins TRBV12-5 to TRBJ2-7; D is ambiguous. The germline V gene has CDR1 LGHNT and CDR2 FRNRAP. This CDR3 spans 13 amino acids. V was trimmed by 7 bases and J by 0 bases, leaving 10 bases between them. In DNA form, the CDR3 reads TGTGCTAGTGAGGGCAGTAACTCCTACGAGCAGTACTTC. Residues: CASEGSNSYEQYF.

This chain links TRBV7-8 with TRBJ2-7, with D tentatively TRBD1 or TRBD2 (6 bases each). Deletions cut 1 base from V and 2 bases from J, with 12 bases between. The CDR3 consists of 15 residues. Looked up from germline, CDR1 is SGHVS and CDR2 is FQNEAQ. As DNA, the CDR3 is TGTGCCAGCAGCTTAGGCGGGACACCTACCTACGAGCAGTACTTC. It is translated as CASSLGGTPTYEQYF.

V and J are TRBV4-1 and TRBJ1-4; D is undetermined. Germline V gene lookup returns CDR1 MGHRA and CDR2 YSYEKL. The CDR3 contains 14 residues. V was cut by 4 bases and J by 4 bases, with 10 bases left in between. CDR3 DNA sequence: TGCGCCAGCAGCCTAAAGGTGGATAATGAAAAACTGTTTTTT. Translating it yields CASSLKVDNEKLFF.

Notes on this clone: Germline is not matched at one junction end, which may reflect a read error. The rearrangement uses TRBV2 and TRBJ2-1, with 9 bases aligning to TRBD2. Germline assignment: CDR1 SNHLY and CDR2 FYNNEI. The CDR3 has 15 amino acids. The CDR3 DNA follows: TGTGCCAGCCCGAGCGCGGGGGGGCTGGGAGGCGGTAAAATCTTC. It translates to CASPSAGGLGGGKIF.

This clone was seen a single time. This chain connects TRBV2 to TRBJ1-2; D unclear. With 1 base removed from V and 4 bases from J, the gap between germline ends came to 7 bases. The CDR3 spans 13 residues. CDR1 SNHLY and CDR2 FYNNEI come from the germline V gene. In DNA form, the CDR3 reads TGTGCCAGCAGTGAAGGCAGCCCCTATGGCTACACCTTC. Protein: CASSEGSPYGYTF.

The genes are TRBV23-1 and TRBJ2-7; a weak D match, TRBD1 (5 bases). TRBV23-1 carries the ORF label, with uncertain function. Trimming stripped 1 base from V and 2 bases from J, with 6 bases between. This CDR3 has 13 residues. Here the CDR3 reads CASSQWGPYEQYF. The CDR3 coding sequence is TGCGCCAGCAGTCAATGGGGCCCCTACGAGCAGTACTTC.

The rearrangement links TRBV19 to TRBJ2-2, with D possibly matching TRBD1 (5 bases). From germline, CDR1 is LNHDA and CDR2 SQIVND (reference sequence). Deletions cut 5 bases from V and 6 bases from J, with 10 bases between. The CDR3 contains 13 residues. CDR3 sequence reads: CASSYSGSGELFF. The CDR3 DNA reads as TGTGCCAGTAGTTATTCAGGGTCCGGGGAGCTGTTTTTT.

The gene calls are TRBV27 and TRBJ1-2; D might be TRBD1 (6 bases). CDR1 is MNHEY and CDR2 is SMNVEV in the germline V gene (reference sequence). CDR3 length: 15 amino acids. The ends were cut back, 2 bases at V and 4 bases at J, with 14 bases in the middle. CDR3 sequence reads: CASSLEPGGRYGYTF. For the CDR3, the DNA is TGTGCCAGCAGTTTAGAGCCGGGGGGCCGCTATGGCTACACCTTC.

The chain combines TRBV27 with TRBJ2-5; the D gene is possibly TRBD1 (6 bases). The CDR3 contains 14 residues. V lost 3 bases and J lost 2, with 10 bases in between. Germline V gene lookup returns CDR1 MNHEY and CDR2 SMNVEV (reference sequence). The CDR3 loop is CASSFLGTQETQYF. CDR3 DNA: TGTGCCAGCAGTTTCCTTGGGACACAAGAGACCCAGTACTTC.

The chain uses TRBV29-1 and TRBJ2-1; D is ambiguous. V was pared by 7 bases and J by 3 bases, with 13 bases between. The CDR3 loop spans 13 amino acids. In germline, CDR1 is SQVTM, CDR2 ANQGSEA. For the CDR3, the DNA is TGCAGCGGGAAACCGGGTCGCTACAATGAGCAGTTCTTC. Amino acids: CSGKPGRYNEQFF.

CDR3 sequence: CASSQGETGELFF. The CDR3 bases are TGCGCCAGCAGCCAAGGGGAGACAGGGGAACTGTTTTTT. The rearrangement uses TRBV4-3 and TRBJ1-4, with 8 bases matching TRBD1. V shed 1 base, J shed 12 bases, and the junction held 4 bases outside the gene matches. CDR3 length: 13 residues. CDR1 and CDR2 (germline): LGHNA, YSLEER.

The V call is TRBV4-1, the J call TRBJ2-1; 10 bases align to TRBD2. Germline trimming cut 1 base from V and 7 bases from J; bases unmatched to any gene: 16. CDR1 MGHRA and CDR2 YSYEKL come from the germline V gene. There are 19 residues in the CDR3. CDR3 sequence reads: CASSQVYRRERGGGNEQFF. Written as DNA, the CDR3 is TGCGCCAGCAGCCAAGTGTACCGGAGAGAGCGGGGGGGTGGAAATGAGCAGTTCTTC.

CDR3 protein: CATSPTPNAYEQYF. Here the CDR3 DNA reads TGTGCCACCAGCCCCACTCCGAATGCCTACGAGCAGTACTTC. The chain combines TRBV15 with TRBJ2-7; D unresolved. The germline V gene has CDR1 LNHNV and CDR2 YYDKDF (reference sequence). V was shortened by 5 bases and J by 2 bases, with 13 bases between the two germline ends. This CDR3 is built from 14 residues.

This clone was found a few times. The chain recombines TRBV4-2 with TRBJ1-6; the D gene is possibly TRBD1 (6 bases). In germline, CDR1 is LGHNA, CDR2 YNFKEQ. This CDR3 has 16 residues. Trimming left V 1 base short and J 7 bases short, with 14 bases between. The CDR3 sequence: CASSQGVRDRNSPLHF. The CDR3 DNA sequence: TGTGCCAGCAGCCAAGGGGTCCGCGACAGGAATTCACCCCTCCACTTT.